This entry lists 15 T cell receptor beta chains sequenced from one sample in a study of blood T cell repertoires in COVID-19. Produced via immunoSEQ multiplex PCR; TCRdb's table is partial and in-frame only. The data hold about 100,000 clones, with around 90% observed a single time. Sequenced: peripheral blood. These receptors originate from a human donor with active COVID-19. The donor label of this sample is uncertain.

This clone occurred once. The V gene is TRBV6-6, the J gene TRBJ2-5, with TRBD1 as a possible D gene (6 bases). Germline lookup yields CDR1 MNHNY and CDR2 SVGAGI (reference sequence). CDR3 length equals 16 residues. The germline V and J ends were trimmed by 2 bases and 4 bases, with 17 bases remaining between them. The CDR3 nucleotides are TGTGCCAGCAGTTACGGCCCAACAGGGTTTGGAGAGACCCAGTACTTC. It encodes CASSYGPTGFGETQYF.

This chain connects TRBV9 to TRBJ1-2; 8 bases are a match to TRBD1. From germline, CDR1 is SGDLS and CDR2 YYNGEE. The J segment lost 6 bases and the V segment lost 5 bases, leaving 6 bases of the junction unmatched. The CDR3 spans 13 residues. In nucleotides, the CDR3 is TGTGCCAGCAGTTACGGACAGGGCGATGGCTACACCTTC. Translating it yields CASSYGQGDGYTF.

The V gene is TRBV7-2, the J gene TRBJ2-2; tentative D call: TRBD1 (5 bases). This CDR3 region has 14 residues. Germline V gene lookup returns CDR1 SGHTA and CDR2 FQGNSA. V lost 5 bases and J 4 bases, leaving 11 bases between the germline ends. CDR3 in amino acids: CASSPGIFTGELFF. DNA for the CDR3: TGTGCCAGCAGCCCAGGGATTTTCACCGGGGAGCTGTTTTTT.

This clone was picked up one time. The chain recombines TRBV5-1 with TRBJ2-5; D is possibly TRBD2 (6 bases). This CDR3 has 14 residues. The V gene lost 5 bases and the J gene lost 7 bases, with 18 bases spanning the gap. Germline lookup yields CDR1 SGHRS and CDR2 YFSETQ. The CDR3 spells CASRAGPGIGTQYF. The CDR3 DNA sequence: TGCGCCAGCAGGGCGGGACCCGGGATTGGGACCCAGTACTTC.

The V call is TRBV7-8, the J call TRBJ2-7, with D uncertain. CDR1 and CDR2 from the germline V gene are SGHVS and FQNEAQ. V shed 1 base and J shed 3 bases, with 13 bases lying between them. The length of the CDR3 is 15 residues. The CDR3 spells CASSLGVTGGYEQYF. The CDR3 region has the DNA TGTGCCAGCAGCTTAGGGGTCACTGGCGGCTACGAGCAGTACTTC.

V is TRBV7-2 and J is TRBJ2-5, with a tentative D call TRBD2 (7 bases). Trimming left V 10 bases short and J 2 bases short, with 17 bases between. The CDR3 spans 14 residues. CDR1 and CDR2 (germline): SGHTA, FQGNSA. The CDR3 coding sequence is TGTGCCAACTCAAGAGGGGGGGCACAAGAGACCCAGTACTTC. Translated: CANSRGGAQETQYF.

This chain connects TRBV4-3 to TRBJ1-2, with TRBD1 as a possible D gene (5 bases). The germline V gene encodes CDR1 LGHNA and CDR2 YSLEER. The V end was cut by 0 bases, the J end by 8 bases, with 10 bases between. This CDR3 spans 13 amino acids. DNA for the CDR3: TGCGCCAGCAGCCAAGATGGGGGGAAAGGCTACACCTTC. This translates into CASSQDGGKGYTF.

The chain joins TRBV19 to TRBJ2-5; D is ambiguous. V lost 3 bases to trimming and J lost 2 bases, with 10 bases between them. Germline V lookup: CDR1 LNHDA, CDR2 SQIVND (reference sequence). This CDR3 has 14 residues. As DNA, the CDR3 is TGTGCCAGTAGTATCAATGGGCTTCAAGAGACCCAGTACTTC. This sequence encodes CASSINGLQETQYF.

The chain links TRBV15 to TRBJ1-5; D not certain. The V gene's germline CDR1 is LNHNV and CDR2 YYDKDF (reference sequence). The ends were cut back, 9 bases at V and 0 bases at J, with 9 bases in the middle. The CDR3 sequence is 13 residues long. CDR3 loop: CATQSVSNQPQHF. The CDR3 DNA reads as TGTGCCACTCAGAGCGTTAGCAATCAGCCCCAGCATTTT.

The V call is TRBV7-3, the J call TRBJ2-5, with 10 positions matching TRBD2. V gave up 1 base and J gave up 2 bases; unmatched junction bases: 4. In germline, CDR1 is SGHTA, CDR2 FQGTGA. The CDR3 is 16 amino acids. CDR3 in amino acids: CASSLKGAGGQETQYF. The CDR3 DNA reads TGTGCCAGCAGCTTAAAGGGAGCGGGGGGGCAAGAGACCCAGTACTTC. The full variable domain, with the rest looked up from reference TRBV7-3 and TRBJ2-5, is GAGVSQTPSNKVTEKGKYVELRCDPISGHTALYWYRQSLGQGPEFLIYFQGTGAADDSGLPNDRFFAVRPEGSVSTLKIQRTERGDSAVYLCASSLKGAGGQETQYFGPGTRLLVL.

The chain joins TRBV6-2 or TRBV6-3 to TRBJ2-1; TRBD2 agrees at 9 bases. CDR1 MNHEY and CDR2 SVGEGT come from the germline V gene. The CDR3 length is 17 residues. The trim removed 2 bases at V and 7 bases at J, leaving 12 bases unmatched. The CDR3 bases are TGTGCCAGCAGTTACCTGAAAAGCGGGGGGCCGGGGAATGAGCAGTTCTTC. This gives the protein CASSYLKSGGPGNEQFF.

This clone has only a few counts. In DNA, the CDR3 is TGTGCCAGCTGGCCCGGGACAGAGACCTACGAGCAGTACTTC. Translated: CASWPGTETYEQYF. V and J are TRBV18 and TRBJ2-7; 7 nucleotides line up with TRBD1. The germline gives CDR1 KGHSH, CDR2 LQKENI. The CDR3 is 14 amino acids. J lost 2 bases, V lost 7 bases, and 8 bases had no gene match.

This clone was seen a single time. The chain employs TRBV12-5 and TRBJ2-2, with 10 bases fitting TRBD2. CDR3 length: 14 amino acids. Germline V CDR1 and CDR2: LGHNT, FRNRAP. V shed 6 bases and J 6 bases; nucleotides not matched to a gene: 4. The chain's CDR3 is CASGTLAGAGELFF. CDR3 coding DNA: TGTGCTAGTGGGACTCTAGCGGGGGCCGGGGAGCTGTTTTTT.

The rearrangement links TRBV4-2 to TRBJ2-5; the D gene is possibly TRBD2 (5 bases). The length of the CDR3 is 15 residues. The V end was cut by 4 bases, the J end by 4 bases, with 16 bases between. CDR1 is LGHNA and CDR2 is YNFKEQ in the germline V gene. The CDR3 DNA is TGTGCCAGCAGCCGCGACGAGGGATCTAGAGAGACCCAGTACTTC. This codes for CASSRDEGSRETQYF.

This chain uses TRBV11-2 with TRBJ1-3; TRBD1 might be the D (6 bases). The CDR3 loop spans 17 amino acids. V lost 4 bases and J 2 bases, leaving 18 bases between the germline ends. CDR1 is SGHAT and CDR2 is FQNNGV in the germline V gene. The CDR3 DNA reads TGTGCCAGCAGCTGGGAGAAGCCCAGGGGACCTGGAAACACCATATATTTT. Translating gives CASSWEKPRGPGNTIYF.